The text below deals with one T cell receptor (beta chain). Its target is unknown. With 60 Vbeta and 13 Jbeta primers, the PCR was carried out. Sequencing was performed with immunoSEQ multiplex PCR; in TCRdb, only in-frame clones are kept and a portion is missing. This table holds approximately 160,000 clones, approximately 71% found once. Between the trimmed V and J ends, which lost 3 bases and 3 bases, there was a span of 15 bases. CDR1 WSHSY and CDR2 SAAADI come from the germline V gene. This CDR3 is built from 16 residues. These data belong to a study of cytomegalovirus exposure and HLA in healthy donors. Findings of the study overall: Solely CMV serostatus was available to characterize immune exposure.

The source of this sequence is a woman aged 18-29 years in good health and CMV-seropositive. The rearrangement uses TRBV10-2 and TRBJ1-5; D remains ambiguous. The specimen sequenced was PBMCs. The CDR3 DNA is TGCGCCAGCAGTGAAAGTTCCGAGTCCTCCAATCAGCCCCAGCATTTT. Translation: CASSESSESSNQPQHF.